This TCR beta chain was found in a study of T cell changes during pregnancy in multiple sclerosis (dated by TCRdb to about 2019). With respect to the entire study: In women with multiple sclerosis, the researchers looked at how the T cell repertoire shifted as pregnancy progressed.

In the case of this clone: The antigen this receptor binds is unknown. Per-base quality was not reported, and no clone a single base away is much larger than it.

The library was made by the immunoSEQ multiplex PCR assay. TCRdb stores this immuneACCESS table with in-frame sequences only. Part of the clones is absent; in the studies checked, under half of the shortfall reflects unresolved V genes, and no reason is known for the rest. The sample profile shows 90,000 to 130,000 clones; 80% to 95% of them were found once. Approximately 1.5% of the sample is held by the ten biggest clonotypes. The material was peripheral blood, obtained in the third trimester of pregnancy. The TCR sequence derives from a female donor with multiple sclerosis, enrolled in a pregnancy study.

CDR3 sequence: CASSPVGDYTDTQYF. The DNA reads as follows: TGCGCCAGCAGCCCGGTCGGGGATTATACAGATACGCAGTATTTT. The chain couples TRBV5-1 to TRBJ2-3, with TRBD2 tentatively as D gene (5 bases match). The junction carries 15 bases between V and J, which are trimmed by 4 bases and 3 bases respectively. From a lookup of the germline V gene, CDR1 and CDR2 are SGHRS and YFSETQ. Reading from cysteine to phenylalanine, the CDR3 counts 15 amino acids. CDR3 DNA only is kept here, 45 bases in frame from base 1.